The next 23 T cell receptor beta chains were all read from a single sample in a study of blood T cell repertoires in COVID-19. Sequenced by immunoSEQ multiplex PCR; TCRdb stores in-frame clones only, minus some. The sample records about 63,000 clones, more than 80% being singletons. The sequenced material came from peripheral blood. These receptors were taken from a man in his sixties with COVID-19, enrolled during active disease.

This CDR3 is CASSIGGSNYGYTF. DNA of the CDR3: TGTGCCAGTAGTATAGGGGGCTCCAACTATGGCTACACCTTC. The chain carries TRBV19 and TRBJ1-2; tentative D call: TRBD1 (5 bases). The germline gives CDR1 LNHDA, CDR2 SQIVND (reference sequence). The length of the CDR3 is 14 residues. Trimming pared 1 base from V and 2 bases from J, leaving 8 bases between.

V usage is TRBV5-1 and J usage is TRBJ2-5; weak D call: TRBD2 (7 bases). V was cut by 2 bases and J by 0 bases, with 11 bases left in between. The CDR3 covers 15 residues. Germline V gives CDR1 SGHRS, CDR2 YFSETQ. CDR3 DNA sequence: TGCGCCAGCAGCTTCAGGGGAGGGTACCAAGAGACCCAGTACTTC. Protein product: CASSFRGGYQETQYF. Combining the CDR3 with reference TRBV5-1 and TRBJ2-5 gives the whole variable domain KAGVTQTPRYLIKTRGQQVTLSCSPISGHRSVSWYQQTPGQGLQFLFEYFSETQRNKGNFPGRFSGRQFSNSRSEMNVSTLELGDSALYLCASSFRGGYQETQYFGPGTRLLVL.

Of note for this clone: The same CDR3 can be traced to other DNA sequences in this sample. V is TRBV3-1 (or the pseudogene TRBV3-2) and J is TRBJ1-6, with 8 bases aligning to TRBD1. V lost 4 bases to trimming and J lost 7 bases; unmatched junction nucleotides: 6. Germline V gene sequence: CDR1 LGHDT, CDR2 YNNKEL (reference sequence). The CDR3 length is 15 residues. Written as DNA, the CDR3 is TGTGCCAGCAGCCCCCGACAGGGGCAAAATTCACCCCTCCACTTT. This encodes CASSPRQGQNSPLHF.

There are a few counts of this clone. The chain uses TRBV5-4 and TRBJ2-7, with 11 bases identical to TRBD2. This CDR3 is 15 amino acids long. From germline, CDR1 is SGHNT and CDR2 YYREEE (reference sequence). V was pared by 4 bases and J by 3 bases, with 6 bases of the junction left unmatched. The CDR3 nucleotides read TGTGCCAGCAGCGTTACTAGCGGGGGACTCTACGAGCAGTACTTC. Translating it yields CASSVTSGGLYEQYF.

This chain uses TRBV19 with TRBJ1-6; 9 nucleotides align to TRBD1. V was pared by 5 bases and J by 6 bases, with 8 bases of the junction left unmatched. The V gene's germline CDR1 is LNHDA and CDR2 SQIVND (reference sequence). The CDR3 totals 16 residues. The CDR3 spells CASSVGTGKINSPLHF. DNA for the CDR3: TGTGCCAGTAGTGTCGGGACAGGGAAGATTAATTCACCCCTCCACTTT.

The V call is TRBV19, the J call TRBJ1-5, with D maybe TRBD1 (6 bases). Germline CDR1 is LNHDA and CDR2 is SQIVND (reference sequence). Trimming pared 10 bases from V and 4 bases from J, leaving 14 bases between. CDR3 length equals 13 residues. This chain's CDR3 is CAISTGLNQPQHF. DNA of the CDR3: TGTGCCATCAGCACAGGGCTAAATCAGCCCCAGCATTTT.

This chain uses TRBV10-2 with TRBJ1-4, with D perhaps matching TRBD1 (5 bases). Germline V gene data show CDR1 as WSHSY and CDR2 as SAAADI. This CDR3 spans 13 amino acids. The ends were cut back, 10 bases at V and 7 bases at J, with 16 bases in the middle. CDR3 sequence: CATSAGGGEKLFF. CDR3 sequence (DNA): TGCGCCACCTCAGCGGGGGGAGGTGAAAAACTGTTTTTT.

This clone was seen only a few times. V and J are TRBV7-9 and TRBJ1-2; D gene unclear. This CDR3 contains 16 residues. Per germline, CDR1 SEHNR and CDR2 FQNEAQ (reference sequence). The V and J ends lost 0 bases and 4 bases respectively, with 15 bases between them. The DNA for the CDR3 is TGTGCCAGCAGCTTAGCCGGGGAGGCGGCCGTCTATGGCTACACCTTC. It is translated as CASSLAGEAAVYGYTF.

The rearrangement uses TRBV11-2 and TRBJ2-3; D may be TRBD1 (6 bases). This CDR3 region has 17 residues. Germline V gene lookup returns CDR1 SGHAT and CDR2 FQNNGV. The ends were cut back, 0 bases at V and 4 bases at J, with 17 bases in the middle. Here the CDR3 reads CASSLDGEGVKADTQYF. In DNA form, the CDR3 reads TGTGCCAGCAGCTTAGATGGCGAGGGGGTCAAGGCAGATACGCAGTATTTT.

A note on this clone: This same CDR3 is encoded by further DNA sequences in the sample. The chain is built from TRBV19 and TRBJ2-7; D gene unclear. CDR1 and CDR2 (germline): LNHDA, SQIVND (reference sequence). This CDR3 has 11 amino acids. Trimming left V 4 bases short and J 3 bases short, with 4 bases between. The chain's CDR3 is CASSTGYEQYF. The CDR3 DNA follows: TGTGCCAGTAGTACGGGCTACGAGCAGTACTTC.

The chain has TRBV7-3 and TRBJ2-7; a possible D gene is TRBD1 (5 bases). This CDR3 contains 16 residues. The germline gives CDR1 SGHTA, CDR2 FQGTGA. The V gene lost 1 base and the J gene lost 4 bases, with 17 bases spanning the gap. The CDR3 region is CASSLNAVTAAYEQYF. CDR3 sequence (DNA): TGTGCCAGCAGCTTAAACGCGGTGACAGCTGCGTACGAGCAGTACTTC.

CDR3 amino acids: CASSYSTGNTIYF. Written as DNA, the CDR3 is TGTGCCAGCAGTTACTCGACGGGGAACACCATATATTTT. This rearrangement joins TRBV6-5 to TRBJ1-3; the D is unclear. Germline lookup yields CDR1 MNHEY and CDR2 SVGAGI. The CDR3 has 13 amino acids. V was cut by 0 bases and J by 7 bases, with 7 bases left in between.

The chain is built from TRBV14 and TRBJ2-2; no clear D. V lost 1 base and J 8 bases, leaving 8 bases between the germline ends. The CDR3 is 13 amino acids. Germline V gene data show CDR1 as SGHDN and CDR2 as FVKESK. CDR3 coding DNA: TGTGCCAGCAGCCAAGTTCGGTGGGGGGAGCTGTTTTTT. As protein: CASSQVRWGELFF.

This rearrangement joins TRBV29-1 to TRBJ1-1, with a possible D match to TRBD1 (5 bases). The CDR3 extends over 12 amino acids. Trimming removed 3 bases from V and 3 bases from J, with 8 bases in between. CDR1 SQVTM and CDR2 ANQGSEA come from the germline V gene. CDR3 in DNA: TGCAGCGTTGACAGGGCGGACACTGAAGCTTTCTTT. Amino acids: CSVDRADTEAFF.

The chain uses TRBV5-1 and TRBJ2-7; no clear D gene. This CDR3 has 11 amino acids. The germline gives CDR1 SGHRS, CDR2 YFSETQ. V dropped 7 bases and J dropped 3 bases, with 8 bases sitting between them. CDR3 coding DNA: TGCGCCAGCGGAAACAGCTACGAGCAGTACTTC. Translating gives CASGNSYEQYF.

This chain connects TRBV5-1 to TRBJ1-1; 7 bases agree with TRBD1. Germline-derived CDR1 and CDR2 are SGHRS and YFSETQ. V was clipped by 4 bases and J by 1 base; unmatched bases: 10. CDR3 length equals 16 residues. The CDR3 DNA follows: TGCGCCAGCAGCCCGGAAAACAGGGGAAAGAACACTGAAGCTTTCTTT. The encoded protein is CASSPENRGKNTEAFF.

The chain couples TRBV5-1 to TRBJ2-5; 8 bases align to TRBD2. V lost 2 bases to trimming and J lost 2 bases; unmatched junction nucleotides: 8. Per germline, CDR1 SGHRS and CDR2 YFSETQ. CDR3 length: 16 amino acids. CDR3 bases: TGCGCCAGCAGCTTCCGGGAAGCGGGGGCACAAGAGACCCAGTACTTC. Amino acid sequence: CASSFREAGAQETQYF.

This CDR3 is CASSLAGGTDTQYF. CDR3 in DNA: TGTGCCAGCAGCTTGGCGGGAGGCACAGATACGCAGTATTTT. The rearrangement links TRBV5-6 to TRBJ2-3; possibly TRBD2 for D (6 bases). Germline V gives CDR1 SGHDT, CDR2 YYEEEE. The V gene lost 0 bases and the J gene lost 1 base, with 6 bases spanning the gap. The CDR3 is made up of 14 amino acids. Using reference TRBV5-6 and TRBJ2-3 for the parts outside the CDR3, the full variable domain is DAGVTQSPTHLIKTRGQQVTLRCSPKSGHDTVSWYQQALGQGPQFIFQYYEEEERQRGNFPDRFSGHQFPNYSSELNVNALLLGDSALYLCASSLAGGTDTQYFGPGTRLTVL.

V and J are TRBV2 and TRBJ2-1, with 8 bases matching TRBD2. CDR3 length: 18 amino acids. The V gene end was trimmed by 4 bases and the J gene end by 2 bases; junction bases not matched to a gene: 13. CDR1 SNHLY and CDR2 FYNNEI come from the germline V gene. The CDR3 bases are TGTGCCAGCAGTGCGGAATTAGCGGGGTTATCTACCTACAATGAGCAGTTCTTC. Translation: CASSAELAGLSTYNEQFF.

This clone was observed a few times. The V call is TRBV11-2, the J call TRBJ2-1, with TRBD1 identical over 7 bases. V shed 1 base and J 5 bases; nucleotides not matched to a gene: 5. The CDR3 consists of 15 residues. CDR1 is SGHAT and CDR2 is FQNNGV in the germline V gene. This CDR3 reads CASSLARGYNNEQFF. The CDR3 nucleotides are TGTGCCAGCAGCTTAGCCAGGGGGTACAACAATGAGCAGTTCTTC.

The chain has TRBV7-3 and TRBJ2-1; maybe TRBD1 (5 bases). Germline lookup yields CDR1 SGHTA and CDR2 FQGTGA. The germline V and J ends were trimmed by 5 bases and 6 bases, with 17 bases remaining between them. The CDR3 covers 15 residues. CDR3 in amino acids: CASSDDRSARNEQFF. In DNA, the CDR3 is TGTGCCAGCAGCGACGACAGAAGCGCTCGCAATGAGCAGTTCTTC.

CDR3 residues: CASSIGGGNTEAFF. DNA of the CDR3: TGCGCCAGCAGCATAGGGGGTGGGAACACTGAAGCTTTCTTT. The V call is TRBV5-1, the J call TRBJ1-1, with D possibly being TRBD1 (6 bases). With 4 bases removed from V and 1 base from J, the gap between germline ends came to 11 bases. The germline gives CDR1 SGHRS, CDR2 YFSETQ. This CDR3 contains 14 residues.

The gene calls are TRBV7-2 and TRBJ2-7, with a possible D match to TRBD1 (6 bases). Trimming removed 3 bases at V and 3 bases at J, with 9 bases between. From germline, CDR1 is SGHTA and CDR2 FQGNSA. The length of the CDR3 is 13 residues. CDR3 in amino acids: CASSFSQGYEQYF. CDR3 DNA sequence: TGTGCCAGCAGCTTCTCACAGGGCTACGAGCAGTACTTC.